Below, one T cell receptor (beta chain) is given with its context. The antigen is undetermined. The source of the sample is a study of T cell responses to AZD1222 COVID-19 vaccine. Sequenced by immunoSEQ multiplex PCR; TCRdb stores in-frame clones only, minus some. The sample records 70,000 to 80,000 clones, over 60% being singletons. Study findings and constraints: There were vaccine-associated CD4 TCRs across spike, dominant at 160-218 and 743-854. The study found Spike-specific TCR breadth and depth rose after two AZD1222 doses. Targets within unmutated variant regions were reportedly found for nearly half of spike-specific TCRs.

The clonotype comes from an adult who received the AZD1222 COVID-19 vaccine. This material consisted of peripheral blood, taken 28 days after the second AZD1222 dose.

As DNA, the CDR3 is TGTGCCAGCAGCTTTGGGGGGAGCTCCTACAATGAGCAGTTCTTC. Translating it yields CASSFGGSSYNEQFF. The chain joins TRBV5-6 to TRBJ2-1; maybe TRBD2 (6 bases). The CDR3 is 15 residues long. V gave up 2 bases and J gave up 0 bases, with 9 bases separating them. CDR1 SGHDT and CDR2 YYEEEE come from the germline V gene.